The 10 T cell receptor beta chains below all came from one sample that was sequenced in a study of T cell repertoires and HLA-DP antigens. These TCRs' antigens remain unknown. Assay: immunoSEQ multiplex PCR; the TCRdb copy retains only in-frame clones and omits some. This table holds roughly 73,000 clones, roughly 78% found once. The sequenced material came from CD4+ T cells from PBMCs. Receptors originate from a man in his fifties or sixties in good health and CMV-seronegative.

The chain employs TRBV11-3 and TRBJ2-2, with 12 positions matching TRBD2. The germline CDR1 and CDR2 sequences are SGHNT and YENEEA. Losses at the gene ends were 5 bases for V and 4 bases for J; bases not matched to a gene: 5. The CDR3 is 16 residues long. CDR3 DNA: TGTGCCAGCAGCCGCCTAGCGGGAGGGGGCACCGGGGAGCTGTTTTTT. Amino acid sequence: CASSRLAGGGTGELFF. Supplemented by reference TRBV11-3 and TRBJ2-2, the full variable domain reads EAGVVQSPRYKIIEKKQPVAFWCNPISGHNTLYWYLQNLGQGPELLIRYENEEAVDDSQLPKDRFSAERLKGVDSTLKIQPAELGDSAVYLCASSRLAGGGTGELFFGEGSRLTVL.

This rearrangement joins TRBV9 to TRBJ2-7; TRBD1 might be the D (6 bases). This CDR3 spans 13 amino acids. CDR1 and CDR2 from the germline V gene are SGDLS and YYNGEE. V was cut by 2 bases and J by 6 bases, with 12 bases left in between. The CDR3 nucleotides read TGTGCCAGCAGCGTTAATTCAGGGGTCGAGCAGTACTTC. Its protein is CASSVNSGVEQYF. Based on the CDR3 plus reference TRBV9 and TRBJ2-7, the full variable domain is DSGVTQTPKHLITATGQRVTLRCSPRSGDLSVYWYQQSLDQGLQFLIQYYNGEERAKGNILERFSAQQFPDLHSELNLSSLELGDSALYFCASSVNSGVEQYFGPGTRLTVT.

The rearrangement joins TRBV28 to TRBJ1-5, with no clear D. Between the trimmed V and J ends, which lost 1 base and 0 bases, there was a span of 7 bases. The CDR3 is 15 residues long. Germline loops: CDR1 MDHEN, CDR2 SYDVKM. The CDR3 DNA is TGTGCCAGCAGTTTATCCAGTACTAGCAATCAGCCCCAGCATTTT. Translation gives CASSLSSTSNQPQHF.

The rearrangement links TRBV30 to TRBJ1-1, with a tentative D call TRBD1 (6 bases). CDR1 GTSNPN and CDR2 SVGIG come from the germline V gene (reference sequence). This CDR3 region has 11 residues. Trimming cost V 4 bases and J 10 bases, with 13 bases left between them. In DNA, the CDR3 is TGTGCCTGGATCAGCCACAGGGTAGCTTTCTTT. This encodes CAWISHRVAFF.

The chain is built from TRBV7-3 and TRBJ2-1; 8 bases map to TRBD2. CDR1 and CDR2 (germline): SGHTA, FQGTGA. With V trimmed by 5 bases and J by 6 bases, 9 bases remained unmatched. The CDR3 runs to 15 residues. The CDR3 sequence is CASSPRTSSPNEQFF. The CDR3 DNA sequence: TGTGCCAGCAGCCCCCGGACTAGCAGTCCCAATGAGCAGTTCTTC. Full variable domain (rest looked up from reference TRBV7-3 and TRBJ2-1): GAGVSQTPSNKVTEKGKYVELRCDPISGHTALYWYRQSLGQGPEFLIYFQGTGAADDSGLPNDRFFAVRPEGSVSTLKIQRTERGDSAVYLCASSPRTSSPNEQFFGPGTRLTVL.

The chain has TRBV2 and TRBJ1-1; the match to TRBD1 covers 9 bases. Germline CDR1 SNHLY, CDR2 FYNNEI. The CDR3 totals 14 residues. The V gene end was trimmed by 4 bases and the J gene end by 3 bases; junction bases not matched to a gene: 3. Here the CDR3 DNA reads TGTGCCAGCAGTGGGGACAGGGAATACACTGAAGCTTTCTTT. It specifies CASSGDREYTEAFF.

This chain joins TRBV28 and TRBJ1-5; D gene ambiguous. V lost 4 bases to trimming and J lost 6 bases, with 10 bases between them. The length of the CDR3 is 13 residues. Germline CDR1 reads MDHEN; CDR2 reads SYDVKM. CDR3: CASSSVFRQPQHF. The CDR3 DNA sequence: TGTGCCAGCAGTTCTGTGTTTCGTCAGCCCCAGCATTTT. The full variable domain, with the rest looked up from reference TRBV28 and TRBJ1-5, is DVKVTQSSRYLVKRTGEKVFLECVQDMDHENMFWYRQDPGLGLRLIYFSYDVKMKEKGDIPEGYSVSREKKERFSLILESASTNQTSMYLCASSSVFRQPQHFGDGTRLSIL.

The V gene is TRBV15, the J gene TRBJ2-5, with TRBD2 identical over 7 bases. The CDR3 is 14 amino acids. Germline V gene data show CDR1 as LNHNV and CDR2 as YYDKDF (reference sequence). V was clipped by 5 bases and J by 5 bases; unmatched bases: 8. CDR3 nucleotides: TGTGCCACCAGCCTACGGGGCGGGAGCGAGACCCAGTACTTC. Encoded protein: CATSLRGGSETQYF. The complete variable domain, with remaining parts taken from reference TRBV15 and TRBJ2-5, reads DAMVIQNPRYQVTQFGKPVTLSCSQTLNHNVMYWYQQKSSQAPKLLFHYYDKDFNNEADTPDNFQSRRPNTSFCFLDIRSPGLGDTAMYLCATSLRGGSETQYFGPGTRLLVL.

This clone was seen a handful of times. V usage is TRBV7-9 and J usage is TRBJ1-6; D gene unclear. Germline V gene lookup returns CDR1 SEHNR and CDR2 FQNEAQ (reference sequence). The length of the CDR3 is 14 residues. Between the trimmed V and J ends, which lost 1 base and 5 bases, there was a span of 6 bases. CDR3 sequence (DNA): TGTGCCAGCAGCTTAGGCCGGGATAATTCACCCCTCCACTTT. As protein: CASSLGRDNSPLHF.

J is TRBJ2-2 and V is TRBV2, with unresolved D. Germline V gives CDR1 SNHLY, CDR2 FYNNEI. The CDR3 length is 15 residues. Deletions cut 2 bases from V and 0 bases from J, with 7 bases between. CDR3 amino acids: CASSELRPNTGELFF. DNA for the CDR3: TGTGCCAGCAGTGAACTGAGGCCGAACACCGGGGAGCTGTTTTTT.